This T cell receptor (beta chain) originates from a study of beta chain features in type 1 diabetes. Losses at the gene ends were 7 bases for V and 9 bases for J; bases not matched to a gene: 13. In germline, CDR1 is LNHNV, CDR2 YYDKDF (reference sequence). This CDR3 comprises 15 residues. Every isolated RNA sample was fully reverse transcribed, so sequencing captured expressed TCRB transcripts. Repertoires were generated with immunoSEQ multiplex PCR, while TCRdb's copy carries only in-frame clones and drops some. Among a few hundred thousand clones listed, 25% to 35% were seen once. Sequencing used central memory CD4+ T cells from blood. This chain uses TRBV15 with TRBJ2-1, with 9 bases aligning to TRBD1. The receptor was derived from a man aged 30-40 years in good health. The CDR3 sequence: CATTPGPTGGSEQFF. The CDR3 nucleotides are TGTGCCACCACCCCGGGCCCTACAGGGGGCAGTGAGCAGTTCTTC.